This TCR beta chain was recorded in a study of OX40 agonist ivuxolimab in advanced cancers. Broader study findings: The CD4+ and CD8+ T cells in the blood had expanded clonally by week 6 at 0.1 to 3.0 mg/kg. Averaging showed that CD8+ T cells had more expanded clones than CD4+ did. Among some nonresponders, normalized T-cell clonal expansion was also low.

Assay: immunoSEQ multiplex PCR; the TCRdb copy retains only in-frame clones and omits some. Found here are about 69,000 clones, 80% to 95% of them singletons; the top ten hold roughly 0.27%. Only one count was recorded for this clone. As yet, its antigen is unknown. Sequenced material: CD4+ or CD8+ T cells sorted from blood, taken in a trial of the OX40 agonist ivuxolimab. The TCR comes from an adult with an advanced solid tumor such as melanoma, head and neck, liver or kidney cancer.

The CDR3 spells CAWSTRGPNEQFF. CDR3 DNA: TGTGCCTGGAGTACGAGAGGGCCGAATGAGCAGTTCTTC. The rearrangement links TRBV30 to TRBJ2-1; TRBD2 might be the D (5 bases). CDR1 and CDR2 from the germline V gene are GTSNPN and SVGIG (reference sequence). CDR3 length: 13 residues. V was cut by 2 bases and J by 7 bases, with 12 bases left in between.